The 25 T cell receptor beta chains reported below all come from one sample, sequenced in a study of blood T cell repertoires in COVID-19. Produced via immunoSEQ multiplex PCR; TCRdb's table is partial and in-frame only. Seen here are approximately 500,000 clones, 70% to 90% observed once, and the top ten hold 1.5% to 2%. The source material was PBMCs or T cells enriched from blood (not recorded which). The receptors derive from a woman aged 40-49 years who had recovered from COVID-19.

The chain uses TRBV7-9 and TRBJ2-5, with 8 bases matching TRBD2. With V trimmed by 5 bases and J by 5 bases, 13 bases remained unmatched. There are 16 residues in the CDR3. Germline V gene data show CDR1 as SEHNR and CDR2 as FQNEAQ (reference sequence). Here the CDR3 reads CASSPSTGLAGETQYF. The DNA of the CDR3 is TGTGCCAGCAGCCCGTCGACCGGACTAGCTGGGGAGACCCAGTACTTC.

This rearrangement joins TRBV29-1 to TRBJ1-1; D gene unclear. V lost 4 bases and J lost 3, with 15 bases in between. The CDR3 contains 14 residues. CDR1 and CDR2 from the germline V gene are SQVTM and ANQGSEA. CDR3 in DNA: TGCAGCGTTGCCTTTCGGGTGTCGGACACTGAAGCTTTCTTT. Translated: CSVAFRVSDTEAFF.

The chain links TRBV20-1 to TRBJ2-3, with 11 bases aligning to TRBD2. There are 18 residues in the CDR3. Unmatched junction bases numbered 12, after V lost 3 bases and J lost 1 base. Germline CDR1 reads DFQATT; CDR2 reads SNEGSKA (reference sequence). CDR3 DNA sequence: TGCAGTGCTAGTCACTGGGCACTAGCGGGAGTCGGCACAGATACGCAGTATTTT. Translating gives CSASHWALAGVGTDTQYF.

The J gene is TRBJ1-1, the V gene TRBV7-9; maybe TRBD1 (5 bases). With 6 bases removed from V and 5 bases from J, the gap between germline ends came to 28 bases. The CDR3 consists of 18 residues. The germline gives CDR1 SEHNR, CDR2 FQNEAQ (reference sequence). The CDR3 DNA reads as TGTGCCAGCAGTCTCGCGTATGTATCTGGACACCAGAGGACTGAAGCTTTCTTT. Translated: CASSLAYVSGHQRTEAFF.

A few counts support this clone. The rearrangement uses TRBV19 and TRBJ1-5; 10 nucleotides align to TRBD1. The CDR3 contains 15 residues. Germline assignment: CDR1 LNHDA and CDR2 SQIVND (reference sequence). Losses at the gene ends were 3 bases for V and 1 base for J; bases not matched to a gene: 0. Written as DNA, the CDR3 is TGTGCCAGTAGTATGGACAGGGGGAGCAATCAGCCCCAGCATTTT. It translates to CASSMDRGSNQPQHF.

This clone appeared once. The chain joins TRBV4-1 to TRBJ2-2; D may be TRBD2 (6 bases). V gave up 1 base and J gave up 5 bases, with 11 bases separating them. Germline lookup yields CDR1 MGHRA and CDR2 YSYEKL. The CDR3 runs to 15 residues. CDR3 DNA sequence: TGCGCCAGCAGCCAAGTGGAGGGGAGGACCGGGGAGCTGTTTTTT. This sequence encodes CASSQVEGRTGELFF.

This clone has only a few counts. The chain carries TRBV7-2 and TRBJ2-2; no clear D. The CDR3 sequence is 16 residues long. CDR1 is SGHTA and CDR2 is FQGNSA in the germline V gene. Trimming pared 5 bases from V and 6 bases from J, leaving 19 bases between. CDR3 loop: CASSPFARSVSGELFF. DNA for the CDR3: TGTGCCAGCAGCCCCTTTGCCCGGAGTGTTTCCGGGGAGCTGTTTTTT.

This chain links TRBV5-4 with TRBJ2-1; D not resolved. Trimming stripped 4 bases from V and 6 bases from J, with 23 bases between. The CDR3 totals 17 residues. Germline CDR1 reads SGHNT; CDR2 reads YYREEE (reference sequence). CDR3 sequence reads: CASSPLDIPPVSNEQFF. The CDR3 nucleotides are TGTGCCAGCAGCCCCCTTGATATTCCCCCAGTCAGCAATGAGCAGTTCTTC.

The V gene is TRBV12-3 or TRBV12-4, the J gene TRBJ2-3; D is possibly TRBD1 (6 bases). Trimming left V 11 bases short and J 4 bases short, with 16 bases between. The CDR3 extends over 13 amino acids. As DNA, the CDR3 is TGTGCCTCCAGGGGCCCCTCGGCAGATACGCAGTATTTT. Translated: CASRGPSADTQYF.

The rearrangement joins TRBV2 to TRBJ2-7, with 10 bases aligning to TRBD1. CDR1 is SNHLY and CDR2 is FYNNEI in the germline V gene. J gave up 2 bases and V 10 bases, and 5 bases lay outside the gene matches. The CDR3 spans 13 residues. CDR3 loop: CATRGQGPYEQYF. The DNA for the CDR3 is TGTGCCACGAGGGGACAGGGGCCCTACGAGCAGTACTTC.

This chain uses TRBV19 with TRBJ1-1; no clear D. This CDR3 has 13 residues. Germline V gene data show CDR1 as LNHDA and CDR2 as SQIVND (reference sequence). V was shortened by 3 bases and J by 2 bases, with 7 bases between the two germline ends. The CDR3 sequence is CASSMYSNTEAFF. CDR3 in DNA: TGTGCCAGTAGTATGTATAGTAACACTGAAGCTTTCTTT.

The V and J genes are TRBV5-5 and TRBJ1-2; 10 nucleotides agree with TRBD1. CDR3 size: 18 residues. Trimming removed 4 bases from V and 6 bases from J; junction bases left unmatched: 18. Germline V gives CDR1 SGHKS, CDR2 YYEKEE (reference sequence). In DNA form, the CDR3 reads TGTGCCAGCAGCATGGCGGACAGGGGGTCTGAAGTGTGGGATGGCTACACCTTC. This gives the protein CASSMADRGSEVWDGYTF. Complete variable domain (other parts from reference TRBV5-5 and TRBJ1-2): DAGVTQSPTHLIKTRGQQVTLRCSPISGHKSVSWYQQVLGQGPQFIFQYYEKEERGRGNFPDRFSARQFPNYSSELNVNALLLGDSALYLCASSMADRGSEVWDGYTFGSGTRLTVV.

The chain employs TRBV12-3 or TRBV12-4 and TRBJ1-2; weak D call: TRBD1 (5 bases). Trimming removed 1 base at V and 5 bases at J, with 8 bases between. The CDR3 extends over 13 amino acids. The CDR3 DNA is TGTGCCAGCAGTTTAGGACAGCTTTATGGCTACACCTTC. It translates to CASSLGQLYGYTF.

V is TRBV19 and J is TRBJ2-5; TRBD2 matches at 7 bases. Germline V gives CDR1 LNHDA, CDR2 SQIVND (reference sequence). The CDR3 spans 16 residues. V gave up 4 bases and J gave up 5 bases; unmatched junction bases: 13. CDR3 in DNA: TGTGCCAGTAGTACCCCCGGGGCGGGAGCACGGGAGACCCAGTACTTC. Translated, it gives CASSTPGAGARETQYF.

The V gene is TRBV19, the J gene TRBJ1-1; a possible D gene is TRBD1 (5 bases). The CDR3 totals 15 residues. V shed 8 bases and J shed 1 base, with 17 bases lying between them. Germline V gives CDR1 LNHDA, CDR2 SQIVND (reference sequence). CDR3 coding DNA: TGTGCCAGTCAACCTCAGCCAGGGCCGAACACTGAAGCTTTCTTT. Translating it yields CASQPQPGPNTEAFF.

The J gene is TRBJ2-1, the V gene TRBV5-4; 7 nucleotides agree with TRBD2. The CDR3 loop spans 16 amino acids. The trim removed 7 bases at V and 6 bases at J, leaving 16 bases unmatched. The germline V gene has CDR1 SGHNT and CDR2 YYREEE (reference sequence). The CDR3 DNA follows: TGTGCCAGCTTTTCAGGCGGGGGAGTTACCCCCAATGAGCAGTTCTTC. Amino acids: CASFSGGGVTPNEQFF.

The gene calls are TRBV3-1 (or the pseudogene TRBV3-2) and TRBJ2-3; 7 bases fit TRBD2. J lost 0 bases, V lost 4 bases, and 10 bases had no gene match. The CDR3 runs 17 residues. Germline V CDR1 and CDR2: LGHDT, YNNKEL (reference sequence). The CDR3 spells CASSPRVGGLSTDTQYF. The CDR3 DNA reads as TGTGCCAGCAGCCCTAGGGTGGGAGGGCTTAGCACAGATACGCAGTATTTT.

The V and J genes are TRBV25-1 and TRBJ2-7, with 9 nucleotides matching TRBD2. Per germline, CDR1 MGHDK and CDR2 SYGVNS. This CDR3 has 15 residues. J was trimmed by 3 bases and V by 3 bases; bases with no gene match: 6. CDR3 coding DNA: TGTGCCAGCAGTGACTCGGTAGCGGGAGTCTACGAGCAGTACTTC. Translation: CASSDSVAGVYEQYF.

The DNA for the CDR3 is TGCGCCAGCAGTGATGGGTGGGCAACTCTTAACTACGAGCAGTACTTC. Its translation: CASSDGWATLNYEQYF. This chain connects TRBV10-2 to TRBJ2-7; D uncertain. The CDR3 covers 16 residues. Trimming took 3 bases from V and 3 from J, leaving 18 bases between them. Germline CDR1 reads WSHSY; CDR2 reads SAAADI.

This rearrangement joins TRBV28 to TRBJ2-7; 9 bases are shared with TRBD1. This CDR3 has 15 amino acids. CDR1 MDHEN and CDR2 SYDVKM come from the germline V gene. J lost 0 bases, V lost 6 bases, and 6 bases had no gene match. DNA of the CDR3: TGTGCCAGCAGCCCGGACAGGGGCCCCTCCTACGAGCAGTACTTC. Its protein product is CASSPDRGPSYEQYF.

V usage is TRBV3-1 (or the pseudogene TRBV3-2) and J usage is TRBJ1-3; D is unclear. V was shortened by 4 bases and J by 0 bases, with 22 bases between the two germline ends. The germline gives CDR1 LGHDT, CDR2 YNNKEL (reference sequence). This CDR3 is built from 19 residues. CDR3 residues: CASSLRPQTLAHSGNTIYF. The DNA of the CDR3 is TGTGCCAGCAGCCTCCGCCCCCAGACACTAGCTCACTCTGGAAACACCATATATTTT.

This chain links TRBV6-5 with TRBJ2-2; 8 nucleotides align to TRBD1. Trimming removed 10 bases from V and 4 bases from J; junction bases left unmatched: 8. The germline gives CDR1 MNHEY, CDR2 SVGAGI. The CDR3 sequence is 14 residues long. This CDR3 reads CATGGEGVTGELFF. The CDR3 DNA reads TGTGCCACAGGGGGCGAGGGAGTCACCGGGGAGCTGTTTTTT.

The genes are TRBV25-1 and TRBJ1-2; unclear D gene. CDR1 is MGHDK, CDR2 SYGVNS, per germline. Between the trimmed V and J ends, which lost 4 bases and 5 bases, there was a span of 5 bases. The CDR3 consists of 11 residues. CDR3 sequence (DNA): TGTGCCAGCAGTGGGGCTTATGGCTACACCTTC. This gives the protein CASSGAYGYTF.

V is TRBV6-4 and J is TRBJ2-1; 9 nucleotides agree with TRBD2. With V trimmed by 8 bases and J by 6 bases, 11 bases remained unmatched. The CDR3 is 15 amino acids. Germline values: CDR1 MRHNA, CDR2 SNTAGT. The DNA of the CDR3 is TGTGCCAGCGGACTTAGCGGGAGTGGGATCAATGAGCAGTTCTTC. It encodes CASGLSGSGINEQFF.

The chain joins TRBV6-5 to TRBJ1-1; D might be TRBD1 (5 bases). From germline, CDR1 is MNHEY and CDR2 SVGAGI. CDR3 length: 15 amino acids. Trimming cost V 0 bases and J 6 bases, with 14 bases left between them. CDR3 coding DNA: TGTGCCAGCAGTTACTCAGATTGGGGGGTCGCTGAAGCTTTCTTT. Encoded protein: CASSYSDWGVAEAFF.